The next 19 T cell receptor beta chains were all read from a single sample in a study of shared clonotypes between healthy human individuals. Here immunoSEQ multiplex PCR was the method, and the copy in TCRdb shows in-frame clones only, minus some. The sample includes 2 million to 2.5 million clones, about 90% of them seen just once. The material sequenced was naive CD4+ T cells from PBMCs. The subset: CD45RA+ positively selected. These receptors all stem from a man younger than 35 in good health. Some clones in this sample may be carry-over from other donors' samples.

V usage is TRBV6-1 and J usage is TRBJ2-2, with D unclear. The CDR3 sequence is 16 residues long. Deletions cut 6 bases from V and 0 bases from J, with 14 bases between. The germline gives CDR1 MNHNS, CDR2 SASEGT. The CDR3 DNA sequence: TGTGCCAGCAGCGAATTTGGAGTCGCGAACACCGGGGAGCTGTTTTTT. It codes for CASSEFGVANTGELFF.

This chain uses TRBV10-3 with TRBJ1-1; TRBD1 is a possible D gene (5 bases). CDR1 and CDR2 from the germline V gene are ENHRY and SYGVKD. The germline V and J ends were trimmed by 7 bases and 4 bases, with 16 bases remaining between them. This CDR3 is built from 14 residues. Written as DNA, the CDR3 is TGTGCCATCACACCCGATTCCGGGGGCACTGAAGCTTTCTTT. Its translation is CAITPDSGGTEAFF.

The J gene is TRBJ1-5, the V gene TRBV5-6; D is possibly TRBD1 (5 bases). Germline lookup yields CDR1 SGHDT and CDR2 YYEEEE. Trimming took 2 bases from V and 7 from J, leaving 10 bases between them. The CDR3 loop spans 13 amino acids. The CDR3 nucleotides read TGTGCCAGCAGCTTCAGGGTTGGACAGCCCCAGCATTTT. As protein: CASSFRVGQPQHF.

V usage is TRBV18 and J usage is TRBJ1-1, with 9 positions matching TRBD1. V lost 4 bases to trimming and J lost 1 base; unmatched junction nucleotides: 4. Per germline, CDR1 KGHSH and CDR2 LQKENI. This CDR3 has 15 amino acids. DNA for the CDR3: TGTGCCAGCTCACGGTCGACAGGGGGGAACACTGAAGCTTTCTTT. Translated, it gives CASSRSTGGNTEAFF.

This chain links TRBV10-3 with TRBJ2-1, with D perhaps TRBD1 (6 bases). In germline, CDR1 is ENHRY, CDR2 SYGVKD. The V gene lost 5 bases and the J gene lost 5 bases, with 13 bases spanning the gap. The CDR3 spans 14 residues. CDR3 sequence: CAISPGQLHNEQFF. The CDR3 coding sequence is TGTGCCATCAGTCCAGGACAGCTACACAATGAGCAGTTCTTC.

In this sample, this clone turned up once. CDR3 protein: CASSQDIRRDQPQHF. The CDR3, as DNA: TGCGCCAGCAGCCAAGATATTCGGAGGGACCAGCCCCAGCATTTT. The chain has TRBV4-3 and TRBJ1-5, with a tentative D call TRBD1 (5 bases). Germline CDR1 and CDR2: LGHNA and YSLEER. Trimming took off 0 bases at V and 7 bases at J, with 13 bases between the two ends. This CDR3 contains 15 residues.

This CDR3 reads CASKPGGAVEADTQYF. The CDR3 DNA sequence: TGCGCCAGCAAGCCAGGGGGAGCGGTAGAGGCAGATACGCAGTATTTT. This chain uses TRBV4-3 with TRBJ2-3; 7 bases are a match to TRBD1. Germline CDR1 is LGHNA and CDR2 is YSLEER. V lost 7 bases, J lost 4 bases, and 14 bases stayed unmatched. The CDR3 is 16 residues long.

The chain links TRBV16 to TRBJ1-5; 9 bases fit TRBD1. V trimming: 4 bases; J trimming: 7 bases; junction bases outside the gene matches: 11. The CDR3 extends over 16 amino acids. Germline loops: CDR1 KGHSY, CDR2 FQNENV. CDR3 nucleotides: TGTGCCAGCAGCCTCCGTGACAGGGGGAATAAACAGCCCCAGCATTTT. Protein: CASSLRDRGNKQPQHF.

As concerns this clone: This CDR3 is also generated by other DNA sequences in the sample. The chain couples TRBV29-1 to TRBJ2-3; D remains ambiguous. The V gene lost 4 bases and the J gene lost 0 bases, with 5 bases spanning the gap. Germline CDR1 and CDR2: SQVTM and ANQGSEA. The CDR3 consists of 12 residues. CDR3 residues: CSVGSSTDTQYF. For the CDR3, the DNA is TGCAGCGTTGGTTCCAGCACAGATACGCAGTATTTT.

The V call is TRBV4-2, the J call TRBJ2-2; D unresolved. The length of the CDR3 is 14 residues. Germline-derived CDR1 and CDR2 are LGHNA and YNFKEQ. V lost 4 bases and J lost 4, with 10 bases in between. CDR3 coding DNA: TGTGCCAGCAGCCTCCGAGCCGTCACCGGGGAGCTGTTTTTT. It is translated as CASSLRAVTGELFF.

The CDR3 sequence: CASTRGSPLDTQYF. CDR3 DNA sequence: TGTGCCAGTACCCGCGGGAGTCCATTAGATACGCAGTATTTT. The chain carries TRBV9 and TRBJ2-3; TRBD2 aligns across 7 bases. CDR1 is SGDLS, CDR2 YYNGEE, per germline. Unmatched junction bases numbered 11, after V lost 8 bases and J lost 5 bases. CDR3 length equals 14 residues.

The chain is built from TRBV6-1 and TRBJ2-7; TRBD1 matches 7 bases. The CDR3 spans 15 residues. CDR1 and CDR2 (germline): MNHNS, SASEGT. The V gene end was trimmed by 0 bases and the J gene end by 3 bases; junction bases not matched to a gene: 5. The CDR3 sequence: CASSEAGTANYEQYF. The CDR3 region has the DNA TGTGCCAGCAGTGAAGCCGGGACAGCTAACTACGAGCAGTACTTC.

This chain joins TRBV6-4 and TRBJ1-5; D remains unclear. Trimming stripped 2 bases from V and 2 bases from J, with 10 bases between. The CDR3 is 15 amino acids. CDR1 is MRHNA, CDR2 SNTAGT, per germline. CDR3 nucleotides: TGTGCCAGCAGTGACGGGTGGGAGTGCAATCAGCCCCAGCATTTT. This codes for CASSDGWECNQPQHF.

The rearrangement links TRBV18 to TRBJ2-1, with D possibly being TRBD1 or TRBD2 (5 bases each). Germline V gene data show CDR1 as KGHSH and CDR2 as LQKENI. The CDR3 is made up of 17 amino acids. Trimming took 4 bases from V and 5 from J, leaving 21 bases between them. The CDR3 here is CASSRIIPGTGNNEQFF. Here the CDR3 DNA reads TGTGCCAGCTCACGTATCATCCCAGGGACCGGGAACAATGAGCAGTTCTTC.

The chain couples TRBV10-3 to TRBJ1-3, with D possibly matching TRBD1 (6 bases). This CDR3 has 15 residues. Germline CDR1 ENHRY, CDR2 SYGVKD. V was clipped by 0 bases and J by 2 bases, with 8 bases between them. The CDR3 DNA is TGTGCCATCAGTGAGTCGGGGGCGCCTGGAAACACCATATATTTT. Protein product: CAISESGAPGNTIYF.

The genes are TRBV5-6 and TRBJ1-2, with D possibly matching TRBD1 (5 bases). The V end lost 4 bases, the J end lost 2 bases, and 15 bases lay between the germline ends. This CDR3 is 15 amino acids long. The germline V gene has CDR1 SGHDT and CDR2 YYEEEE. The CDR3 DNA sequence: TGTGCCAGCAGCCATTTCCAGGGCCTGAACTATGGCTACACCTTC. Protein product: CASSHFQGLNYGYTF.

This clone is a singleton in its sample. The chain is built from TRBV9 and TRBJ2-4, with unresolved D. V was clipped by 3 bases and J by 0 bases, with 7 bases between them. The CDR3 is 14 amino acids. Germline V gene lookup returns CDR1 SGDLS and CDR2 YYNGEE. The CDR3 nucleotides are TGTGCCAGCAGCGCGGACGTAGCCAAAAACATTCAGTACTTC. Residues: CASSADVAKNIQYF.

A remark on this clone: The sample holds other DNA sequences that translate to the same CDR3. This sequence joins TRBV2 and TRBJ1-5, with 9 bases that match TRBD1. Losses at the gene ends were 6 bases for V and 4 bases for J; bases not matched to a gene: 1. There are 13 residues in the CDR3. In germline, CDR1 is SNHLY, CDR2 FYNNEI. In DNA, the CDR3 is TGTGCCAGCAGCGGGACAGGGAATCAGCCCCAGCATTTT. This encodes CASSGTGNQPQHF.

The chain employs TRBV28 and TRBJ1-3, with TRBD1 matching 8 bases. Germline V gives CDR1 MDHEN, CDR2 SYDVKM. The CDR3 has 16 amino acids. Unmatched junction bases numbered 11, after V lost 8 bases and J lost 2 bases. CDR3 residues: CASRTGRLEAGNTIYF. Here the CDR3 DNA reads TGTGCCAGCCGGACAGGGAGATTAGAAGCTGGAAACACCATATATTTT.